This T cell receptor (beta chain) was captured by sequencing in a study of a mutant IDH1 vaccine in newly diagnosed glioma. The wider study: There were roughly 62% males and around 38% females among treated patients, whose mean age was roughly 40 years. The therapy given earlier, which was standard therapy, consisted of radiotherapy, temozolomide, or both, and most of the patients received both.

The time point denotes: baseline, week 1 (first vaccination visit). Treatment: pre-vaccination baseline after standard-of-care therapy. The donors had new WHO grade 3 or 4 astrocytomas; these were IDH1-mutant and ATRX-lost. Profiling relied on immunoSEQ multiplex PCR, and the TCRdb table lists in-frame clones only, not all of them. The table lists about 88,000 clones, about 80% of them singletons. Material: PBMCs, obtained from a glioma patient treated with radiotherapy, temozolomide or both. This receptor was identified in a man in his forties or fifties with glioma. Some clones in this sample may be carry-over from other donors' samples.

For the CDR3, the DNA is TGTGCCAGCAGCTGGGGGACAGGCCCGGGAGGGACAGATACGCAGTATTTT. Amino acid sequence: CASSWGTGPGGTDTQYF. This chain uses TRBV5-4 with TRBJ2-3, with D possibly being TRBD1 or TRBD2 (8 bases each). The germline V gene has CDR1 SGHNT and CDR2 YYREEE (reference sequence). This CDR3 is 17 amino acids long. V gave up 3 bases and J gave up 3 bases, with 20 bases separating them.